This T cell receptor (beta chain) was profiled in a study of radiotherapy plus CTLA-4 blockade in lung cancer. Study overall: Disease control reached less than 40%, with objective responses in 15% to 20%.

Study results and limitations: Tumor-origin TCR clones grew in blood after radiotherapy plus ipilimumab. Per reports, early blood T cell clone dynamics, plus interferon-beta, forecast response most strongly.

Concerning this clone: The antigen is undetermined.

The CDR3 runs 15 residues. The ends lost 10 bases at V and 1 base at J; junction bases unmatched: 7. Germline CDR1 is MDHEN and CDR2 is SYDVKM. Clones were sequenced by immunoSEQ multiplex PCR, and TCRdb holds only the in-frame ones, with some missing. Among over 40,000 clones listed, 82% were seen once. This clonotype was obtained from a human donor with non-small cell lung cancer who had stable disease on radiotherapy plus ipilimumab. The material was peripheral blood, obtained from a patient treated with radiotherapy plus ipilimumab. V is TRBV28 and J is TRBJ2-1; 10 bases are shared with TRBD2. The CDR3 coding sequence is TGTGCCACCACCTCTAGCGGGAGTTCCTACAATGAGCAGTTCTTC. Translated, it gives CATTSSGSSYNEQFF.